These 20 T cell receptor beta chains originate from one sample sequenced in a study of shared clonotypes between healthy human individuals. The repertoire was sequenced with immunoSEQ multiplex PCR; TCRdb's copy has only in-frame clones and lacks some. The table has about 710,000 clones, 72% seen once; the top ten hold under 2%. The specimen was memory CD4+ T cells sorted from blood. As to subset: CD45RA-negative fraction. The source is a woman aged 25 to 39 in good health.

CDR3 sequence (DNA): TGTGCCAGCAGTCAGCCGTCAGGGGGCATCTATGGCTACACCTTC. As protein: CASSQPSGGIYGYTF. V usage is TRBV27 and J usage is TRBJ1-2; TRBD1 matches at 8 bases. Germline CDR1 MNHEY, CDR2 SMNVEV (reference sequence). This CDR3 is 15 amino acids long. V trimming: 5 bases; J trimming: 4 bases; junction bases outside the gene matches: 9.

The genes are TRBV28 and TRBJ1-1; no clear D. V lost 5 bases and J 2 bases, leaving 12 bases between the germline ends. The V gene's germline CDR1 is MDHEN and CDR2 SYDVKM. This CDR3 spans 14 amino acids. The CDR3 DNA follows: TGTGCCAGCAGTCCAATGGCGGGTAACACTGAAGCTTTCTTT. Translation gives CASSPMAGNTEAFF.

The CDR3 DNA is TGTGCCAGCAGACATGGACTAGCGGGACTGTATTTT. Translating gives CASRHGLAGLYF. The gene calls are TRBV28 and TRBJ2-3; TRBD2 matches at 12 bases. V was pared by 6 bases and J by 14 bases, with 6 bases of the junction left unmatched. Germline V gene lookup returns CDR1 MDHEN and CDR2 SYDVKM. The CDR3 runs to 12 residues.

A single count supports this clone. The chain couples TRBV28 to TRBJ1-5; unclear D gene. Germline CDR1 reads MDHEN; CDR2 reads SYDVKM. The CDR3 is 15 residues long. The germline V and J ends were trimmed by 6 bases and 6 bases, with 18 bases remaining between them. The CDR3: CASSQHSGRRQPQHF. DNA for the CDR3: TGTGCCAGCAGCCAACATTCTGGGCGGCGTCAGCCCCAGCATTTT.

This sequence joins TRBV6-6 and TRBJ1-2; D is unclear. CDR3 size: 16 residues. Germline V gene sequence: CDR1 MNHNY, CDR2 SVGAGI (reference sequence). Trimming removed 5 bases at V and 5 bases at J, with 21 bases between. The CDR3 reads CASSPTGRAVLYGYTF. In DNA form, the CDR3 reads TGTGCCAGCAGTCCGACTGGGAGGGCCGTTCTGTATGGCTACACCTTC.

This clone was seen a single time. The V and J genes are TRBV5-5 and TRBJ2-7; TRBD2 matches 8 bases. The germline CDR1 and CDR2 sequences are SGHKS and YYEKEE (reference sequence). With 3 bases clipped from V and 6 bases from J, the junction kept 11 bases outside the gene matches. This CDR3 has 15 residues. The CDR3 protein is CASSSGGGTLFEQYF. CDR3 in DNA: TGTGCCAGCAGCTCGGGCGGGGGGACTCTCTTCGAGCAGTACTTC.

The chain employs TRBV2 and TRBJ1-1; D uncertain. The CDR3 runs to 14 residues. Germline V gives CDR1 SNHLY, CDR2 FYNNEI. Trimming took off 7 bases at V and 4 bases at J, with 16 bases between the two ends. CDR3 residues: CASTLLLSLTEAFF. In DNA, the CDR3 is TGTGCCAGCACCCTACTCCTTTCTCTCACTGAAGCTTTCTTT.

This clone was recorded at least ten times. V and J are TRBV2 and TRBJ1-5; D unresolved. The CDR3 consists of 13 residues. The germline CDR1 and CDR2 sequences are SNHLY and FYNNEI. V gave up 7 bases and J gave up 2 bases, with 9 bases separating them. In DNA, the CDR3 is TGTGCCAGCATGGATCAGGGCAATCAGCCCCAGCATTTT. It specifies CASMDQGNQPQHF.

Ten or more counts support this clone. The chain is built from TRBV6-5 and TRBJ1-1; D uncertain. V lost 4 bases and J lost 3, with 12 bases in between. Germline CDR1 and CDR2: MNHEY and SVGAGI. The CDR3 runs 14 residues. The DNA for the CDR3 is TGTGCCAGCAGTTGGAGTGCCAGGCACACTGAAGCTTTCTTT. Amino acid sequence: CASSWSARHTEAFF.

This clone was counted a few times. The rearrangement joins TRBV5-1 to TRBJ2-2; TRBD2 agrees at 13 bases. CDR1 is SGHRS and CDR2 is YFSETQ in the germline V gene. The CDR3 spans 15 residues. V lost 4 bases, J lost 5 bases, and 2 bases stayed unmatched. The CDR3 nucleotides read TGCGCCAGCAGCCAACTAGCGGGAGGGACCGGGGAGCTGTTTTTT. Translating it yields CASSQLAGGTGELFF.

The V and J genes are TRBV27 and TRBJ2-2; D remains unclear. V was clipped by 5 bases and J by 7 bases, with 17 bases between them. The CDR3 is 15 residues long. Germline V lookup: CDR1 MNHEY, CDR2 SMNVEV (reference sequence). CDR3 sequence reads: CASSPGPSWSGELFF. The CDR3 DNA sequence: TGTGCCAGCAGTCCTGGCCCGAGTTGGAGCGGGGAGCTGTTTTTT.

Ten or more counts support this clone. The chain recombines TRBV2 with TRBJ2-5; no clear D gene. With 5 bases removed from V and 5 bases from J, the gap between germline ends came to 9 bases. Germline values: CDR1 SNHLY, CDR2 FYNNEI. The CDR3 is 12 residues long. The CDR3 nucleotides are TGTGCCAGCAGTACGGTCATGGAGACCCAGTACTTC. It specifies CASSTVMETQYF. The full variable domain, its missing parts supplied by reference TRBV2 and TRBJ2-5, is EPEVTQTPSHQVTQMGQEVILRCVPISNHLYFYWYRQILGQKVEFLVSFYNNEISEKSEIFDDQFSVERPDGSNFTLKIRSTKLEDSAMYFCASSTVMETQYFGPGTRLLVL.

V usage is TRBV5-1 and J usage is TRBJ2-7, with D maybe TRBD2 (6 bases). The CDR3 extends over 15 amino acids. Trimming took off 0 bases at V and 0 bases at J, with 10 bases between the two ends. Germline V CDR1 and CDR2: SGHRS, YFSETQ. The CDR3 region is CASSLGSGVSYEQYF. CDR3 nucleotide sequence: TGCGCCAGCAGCTTGGGGTCGGGGGTCTCCTACGAGCAGTACTTC.

The rearrangement uses TRBV6-6 and TRBJ2-2; possible D gene TRBD1, 6 bases. Trimming took off 7 bases at V and 1 base at J, with 16 bases between the two ends. The CDR3 is 16 amino acids. Germline V CDR1 and CDR2: MNHNY, SVGAGI (reference sequence). Here the CDR3 reads CASTQQGQMNTGELFF. CDR3 in DNA: TGTGCCAGCACCCAGCAGGGACAAATGAACACCGGGGAGCTGTTTTTT.

The J gene is TRBJ2-5, the V gene TRBV7-9; tentative D call: TRBD1 (7 bases). The germline V gene encodes CDR1 SEHNR and CDR2 FQNEAQ (reference sequence). V lost 4 bases, J lost 5 bases, and 14 bases lay in between. This CDR3 is 14 amino acids long. Here the CDR3 DNA reads TGTGCCAGCAGCTACCCAGGGGGGATTGAGACCCAGTACTTC. This gives the protein CASSYPGGIETQYF.

This clone was counted only a few times. The gene calls are TRBV4-2 and TRBJ2-3; D is undetermined. The CDR3 runs to 13 residues. The V and J ends lost 0 bases and 2 bases respectively, with 3 bases between them. Germline V lookup: CDR1 LGHNA, CDR2 YNFKEQ. The CDR3 DNA reads as TGTGCCAGCAGCCAAGAGCTCACAGATACGCAGTATTTT. It encodes CASSQELTDTQYF.

This clone has a single count. This rearrangement joins TRBV2 to TRBJ1-2; possible D gene TRBD1, 5 bases. The germline CDR1 and CDR2 sequences are SNHLY and FYNNEI. The length of the CDR3 is 15 residues. The V and J ends lost 5 bases and 4 bases respectively, with 17 bases between them. This chain's CDR3 is CASSPFGGVGYGYTF. DNA for the CDR3: TGTGCCAGCAGTCCCTTCGGGGGGGTGGGCTATGGCTACACCTTC.

This clone was counted between two and nine times. V and J are TRBV1 and TRBJ2-2; whether TRBD2, the table's D call, matches the DNA was not checked. TRBV1 is annotated as a pseudogene. The CDR3 loop spans 17 amino acids. The DNA of the CDR3 is TGCACCAGCAGCCAAGATGTTAGCGGGAGCAAAGGCGGGGAGCTGTTTTTT. Residues: CTSSQDVSGSKGGELFF.

V usage is TRBV10-3 and J usage is TRBJ1-2; no reliable D call. Trimming removed 2 bases from V and 5 bases from J, with 9 bases in between. Germline assignment: CDR1 ENHRY and CDR2 SYGVKD. This CDR3 has 13 residues. CDR3 bases: TGTGCCATCAGTGAGGACGTCCGATATGGCTACACCTTC. Encoded protein: CAISEDVRYGYTF.

The V call is TRBV5-1, the J call TRBJ2-7; 7 bases line up with TRBD2. CDR3 length: 14 amino acids. V lost 4 bases and J lost 2; bases outside the gene matches: 6. Per the germline V gene, CDR1 is SGHRS and CDR2 is YFSETQ. CDR3 in DNA: TGCGCCAGCAGCGCGGGGGTCCCAGCCTACGAGCAGTACTTC. This gives the protein CASSAGVPAYEQYF.